This paragraph reports one T cell receptor (beta chain). The antigen remains unidentified. Germline V lookup: CDR1 SGHTA, CDR2 FQGNSA. The CDR3 covers 15 residues. Trimming left V 3 bases short and J 8 bases short, with 16 bases between. This specimen belongs to a study of T-cell reconstitution after alpha-beta-depleted transplantation in children. General study points: Diversity and T-cell counts at one year after transplant derived mostly from new T cells.

During its preparation, the TCRbeta library received unique molecular identifiers. MiXCR, applied by TCRdb to the PCR reads, yields one record per CDR3 protein. The sample records some 300,000 distinct CDR3 sequences, roughly 7.8% being singletons. The chain recombines TRBV7-2 with TRBJ1-4; D is unclear. The receptor was derived from a female patient aged 2-15 years who had a stem cell transplant for Fanconi anemia, so the T cells may come from the graft donor. This material consisted of peripheral blood, taken 360 days after TCRalphabeta/CD19-depleted stem cell transplant. The CDR3 DNA follows: TGTGCCAGCAGCTTTTCTCGATCATCCGGGGAAAAACTGTTTTTT. This translates into CASSFSRSSGEKLFF. Full variable domain (missing parts from reference TRBV7-2 and TRBJ1-4): GAGVSQSPSNKVTEKGKDVELRCDPISGHTALYWYRQSLGQGLEFLIYFQGNSAPDKSGLPSDRFSAERTGGSVSTLTIQRTQQEDSAVYLCASSFSRSSGEKLFFGSGTQLSVL.